This T cell receptor (beta chain) stems from a study of blood T cell repertoires in COVID-19. Method: immunoSEQ multiplex PCR; TCRdb's copy keeps in-frame clones and lacks some. The data show approximately 170,000 clones, about 87% seen once. Sequenced material: peripheral blood. The clonotype comes from a man aged 55-75 years with acute or convalescent COVID-19.

The CDR3 spells CAWRGTSGRGFGELFF. In DNA form, the CDR3 reads TGTGCCTGGAGGGGGACTAGCGGGAGAGGTTTCGGGGAGCTGTTTTTT. This chain joins TRBV30 and TRBJ2-2; 14 bases align to TRBD2. Germline assignment: CDR1 GTSNPN and CDR2 SVGIG (reference sequence). The CDR3 covers 16 residues. The V segment lost 3 bases and the J segment 7 bases; nucleotides outside the gene matches: 7.